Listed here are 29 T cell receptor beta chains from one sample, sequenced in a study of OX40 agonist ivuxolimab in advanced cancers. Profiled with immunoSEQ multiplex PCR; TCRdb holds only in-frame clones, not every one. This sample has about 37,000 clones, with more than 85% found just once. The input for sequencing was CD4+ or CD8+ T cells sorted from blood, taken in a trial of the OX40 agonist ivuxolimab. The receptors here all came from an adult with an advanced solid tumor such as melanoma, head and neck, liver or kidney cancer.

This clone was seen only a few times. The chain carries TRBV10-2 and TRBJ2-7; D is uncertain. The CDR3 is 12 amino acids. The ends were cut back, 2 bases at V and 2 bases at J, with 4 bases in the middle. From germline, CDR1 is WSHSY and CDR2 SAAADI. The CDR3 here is CASSEAPYEQYF. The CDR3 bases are TGCGCCAGCAGTGAGGCCCCCTACGAGCAGTACTTC.

The CDR3 here is CASSPSYEQYF. The CDR3 DNA reads as TGTGCCAGCAGCCCCTCCTACGAGCAGTACTTC. The chain combines TRBV11-2 with TRBJ2-7; D is unresolved. There are 11 residues in the CDR3. V was pared by 5 bases and J by 0 bases, with 2 bases between. From germline, CDR1 is SGHAT and CDR2 FQNNGV.

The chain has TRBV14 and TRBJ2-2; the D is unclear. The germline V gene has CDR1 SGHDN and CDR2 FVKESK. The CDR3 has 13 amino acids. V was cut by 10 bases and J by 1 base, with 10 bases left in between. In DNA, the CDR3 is TGTGCCATAAGGGCGGAGAACACCGGGGAGCTGTTTTTT. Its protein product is CAIRAENTGELFF. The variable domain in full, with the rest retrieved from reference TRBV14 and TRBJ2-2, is EAGVTQFPSHSVIEKGQTVTLRCDPISGHDNLYWYRRVMGKEIKFLLHFVKESKQDESGMPNNRFLAERTGGTYSTLKVQPAELEDSGVYFCAIRAENTGELFFGEGSRLTVL.

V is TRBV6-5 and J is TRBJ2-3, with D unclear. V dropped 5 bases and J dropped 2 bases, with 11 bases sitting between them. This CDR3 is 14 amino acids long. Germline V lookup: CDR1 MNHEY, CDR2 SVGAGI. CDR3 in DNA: TGTGCCAGCAGTCAGCCTCAACTCACAGATACGCAGTATTTT. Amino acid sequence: CASSQPQLTDTQYF.

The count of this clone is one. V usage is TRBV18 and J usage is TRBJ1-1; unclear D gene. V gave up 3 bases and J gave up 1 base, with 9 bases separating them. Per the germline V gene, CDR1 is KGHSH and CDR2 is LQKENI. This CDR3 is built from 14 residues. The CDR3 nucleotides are TGTGCCAGCTCACCCCCGGAGGGGAACACTGAAGCTTTCTTT. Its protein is CASSPPEGNTEAFF.

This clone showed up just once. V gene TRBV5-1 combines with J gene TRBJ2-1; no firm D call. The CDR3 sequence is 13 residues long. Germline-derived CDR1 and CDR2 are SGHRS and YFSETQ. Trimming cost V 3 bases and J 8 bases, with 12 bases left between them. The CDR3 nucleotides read TGCGCCAGCAGCTCTACAGTCGCCCATGAGCAGTTCTTC. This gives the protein CASSSTVAHEQFF.

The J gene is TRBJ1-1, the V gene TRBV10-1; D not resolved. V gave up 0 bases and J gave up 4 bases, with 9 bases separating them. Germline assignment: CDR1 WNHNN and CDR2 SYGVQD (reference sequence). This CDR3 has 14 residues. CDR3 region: CASSESIAGTEAFF. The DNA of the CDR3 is TGCGCCAGCAGTGAGTCAATTGCAGGCACTGAAGCTTTCTTT.

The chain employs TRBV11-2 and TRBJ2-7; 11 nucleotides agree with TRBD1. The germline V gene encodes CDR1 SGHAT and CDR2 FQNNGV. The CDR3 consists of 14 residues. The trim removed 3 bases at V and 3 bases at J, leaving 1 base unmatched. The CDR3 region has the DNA TGTGCCAGCAGCTTGGGGACAGGGGGCTACGAGCAGTACTTC. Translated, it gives CASSLGTGGYEQYF.

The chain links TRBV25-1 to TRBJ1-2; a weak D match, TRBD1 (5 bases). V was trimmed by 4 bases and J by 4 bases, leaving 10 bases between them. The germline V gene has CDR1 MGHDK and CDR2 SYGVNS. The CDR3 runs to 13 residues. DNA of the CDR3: TGTGCCAGCAGTGTGGACATCCTCTATGGCTACACCTTC. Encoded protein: CASSVDILYGYTF.

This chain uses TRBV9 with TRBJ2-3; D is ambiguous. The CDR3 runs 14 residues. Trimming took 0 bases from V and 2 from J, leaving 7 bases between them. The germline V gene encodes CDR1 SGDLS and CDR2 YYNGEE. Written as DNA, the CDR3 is TGTGCCAGCAGCGTAGGGACGACCACAGATACGCAGTATTTT. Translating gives CASSVGTTTDTQYF.

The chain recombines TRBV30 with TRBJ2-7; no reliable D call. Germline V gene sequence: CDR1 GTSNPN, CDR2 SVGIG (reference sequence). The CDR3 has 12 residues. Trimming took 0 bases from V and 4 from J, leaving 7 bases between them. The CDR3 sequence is CAWSVENYEQYF. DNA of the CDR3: TGTGCCTGGAGTGTGGAGAATTACGAGCAGTACTTC.

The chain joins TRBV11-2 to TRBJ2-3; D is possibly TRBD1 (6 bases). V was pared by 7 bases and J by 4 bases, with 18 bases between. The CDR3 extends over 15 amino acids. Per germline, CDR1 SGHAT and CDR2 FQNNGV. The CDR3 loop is CASTTWGRPADTQYF. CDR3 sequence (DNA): TGTGCCAGCACTACTTGGGGGCGCCCAGCAGATACGCAGTATTTT.

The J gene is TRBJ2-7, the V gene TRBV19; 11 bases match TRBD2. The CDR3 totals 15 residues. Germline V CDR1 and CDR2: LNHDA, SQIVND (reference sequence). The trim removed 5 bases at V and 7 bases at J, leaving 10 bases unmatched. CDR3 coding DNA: TGTGCCAGTAGTCCTCTAGCGGGGGGCGTAGGGGAGCAGTACTTC. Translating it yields CASSPLAGGVGEQYF.

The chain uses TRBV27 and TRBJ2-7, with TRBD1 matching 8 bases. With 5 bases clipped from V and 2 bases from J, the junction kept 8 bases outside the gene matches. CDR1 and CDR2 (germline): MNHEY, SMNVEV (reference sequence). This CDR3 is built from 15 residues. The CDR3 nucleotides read TGTGCCAGCAGTCAAGGGGGGACAGGTCCCTACGAGCAGTACTTC. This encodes CASSQGGTGPYEQYF.

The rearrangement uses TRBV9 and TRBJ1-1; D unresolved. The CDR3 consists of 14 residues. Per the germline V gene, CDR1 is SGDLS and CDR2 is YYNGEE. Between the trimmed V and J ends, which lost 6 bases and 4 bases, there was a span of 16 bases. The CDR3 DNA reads TGTGCCAGCAACGTGGGAGGGAGTGGCACTGAAGCTTTCTTT. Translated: CASNVGGSGTEAFF. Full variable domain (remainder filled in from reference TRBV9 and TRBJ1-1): DSGVTQTPKHLITATGQRVTLRCSPRSGDLSVYWYQQSLDQGLQFLIQYYNGEERAKGNILERFSAQQFPDLHSELNLSSLELGDSALYFCASNVGGSGTEAFFGQGTRLTVV.

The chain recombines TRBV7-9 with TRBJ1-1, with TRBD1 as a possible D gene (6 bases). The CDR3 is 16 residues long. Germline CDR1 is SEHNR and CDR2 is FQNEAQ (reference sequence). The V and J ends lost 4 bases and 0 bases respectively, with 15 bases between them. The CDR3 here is CASSSTFGGLNTEAFF. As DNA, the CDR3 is TGTGCCAGCAGCTCAACGTTTGGGGGGCTGAACACTGAAGCTTTCTTT.

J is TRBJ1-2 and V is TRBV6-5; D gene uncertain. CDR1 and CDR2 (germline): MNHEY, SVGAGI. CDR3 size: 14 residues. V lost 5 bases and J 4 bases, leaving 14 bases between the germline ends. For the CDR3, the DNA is TGTGCCAGCAGTGGCCGTAGAAAGACCTATGGCTACACCTTC. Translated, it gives CASSGRRKTYGYTF.

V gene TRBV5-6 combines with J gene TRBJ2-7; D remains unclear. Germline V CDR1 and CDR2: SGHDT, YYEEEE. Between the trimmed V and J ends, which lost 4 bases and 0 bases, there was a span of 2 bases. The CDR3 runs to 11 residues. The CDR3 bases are TGTGCCAGCAGCAACTCCTACGAGCAGTACTTC. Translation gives CASSNSYEQYF.

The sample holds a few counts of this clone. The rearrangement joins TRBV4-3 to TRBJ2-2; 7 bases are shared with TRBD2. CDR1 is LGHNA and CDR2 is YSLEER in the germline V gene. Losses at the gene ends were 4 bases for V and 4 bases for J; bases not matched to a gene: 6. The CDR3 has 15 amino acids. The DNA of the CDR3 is TGCGCCAGCAGCCCCTCTTGGGGGGGCACCGGGGAGCTGTTTTTT. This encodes CASSPSWGGTGELFF.

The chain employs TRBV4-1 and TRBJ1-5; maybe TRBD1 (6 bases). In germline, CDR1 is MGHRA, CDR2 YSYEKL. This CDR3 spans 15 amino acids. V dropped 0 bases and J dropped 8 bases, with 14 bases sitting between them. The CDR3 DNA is TGCGCCAGCAGCCAAGAGAGGGGGAGCTGGGAGCCCCAGCATTTT. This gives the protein CASSQERGSWEPQHF.

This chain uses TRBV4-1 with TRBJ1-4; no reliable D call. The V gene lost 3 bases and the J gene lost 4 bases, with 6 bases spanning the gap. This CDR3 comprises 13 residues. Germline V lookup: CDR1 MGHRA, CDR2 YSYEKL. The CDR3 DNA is TGCGCCAGCAGCCAGTTCAATAATGAAAAACTGTTTTTT. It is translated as CASSQFNNEKLFF.

This CDR3 is CASSSLSGTSQETQYF. In DNA form, the CDR3 reads TGTGCCAGCAGCTCATTATCAGGGACATCCCAAGAGACCCAGTACTTC. The V gene is TRBV7-9, the J gene TRBJ2-5; weak D call: TRBD1 (6 bases). This CDR3 is 16 amino acids long. Germline V lookup: CDR1 SEHNR, CDR2 FQNEAQ (reference sequence). Trimming cost V 4 bases and J 1 base, with 16 bases left between them.

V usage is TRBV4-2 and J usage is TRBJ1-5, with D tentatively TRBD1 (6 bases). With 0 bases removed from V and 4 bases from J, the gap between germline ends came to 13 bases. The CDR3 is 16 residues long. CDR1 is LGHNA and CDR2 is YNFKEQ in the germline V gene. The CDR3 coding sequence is TGTGCCAGCAGCCAAGATCCCGGACAGCCTAATCAGCCCCAGCATTTT. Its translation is CASSQDPGQPNQPQHF.

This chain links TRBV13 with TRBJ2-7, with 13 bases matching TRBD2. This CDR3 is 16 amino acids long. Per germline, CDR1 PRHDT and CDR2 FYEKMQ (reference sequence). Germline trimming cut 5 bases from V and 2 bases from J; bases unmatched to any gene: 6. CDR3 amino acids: CASSPTSGGPTYEQYF. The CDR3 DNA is TGTGCCAGCAGCCCGACTAGCGGGGGGCCCACCTACGAGCAGTACTTC.

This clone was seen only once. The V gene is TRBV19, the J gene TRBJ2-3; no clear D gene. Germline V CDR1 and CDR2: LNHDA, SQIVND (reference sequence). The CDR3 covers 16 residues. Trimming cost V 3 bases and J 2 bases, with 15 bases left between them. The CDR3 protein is CASSIPLDEYTDTQYF. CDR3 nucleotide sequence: TGTGCCAGTAGTATTCCCCTAGACGAGTACACAGATACGCAGTATTTT.

The CDR3 is CASTQGRYGYTF. The CDR3 coding sequence is TGTGCCAGCACACAAGGACGCTATGGCTACACCTTC. The chain carries TRBV5-6 and TRBJ1-2; D is unresolved. The germline CDR1 and CDR2 sequences are SGHDT and YYEEEE. CDR3 size: 12 residues. The V end lost 6 bases, the J end lost 4 bases, and 10 bases lay between the germline ends.

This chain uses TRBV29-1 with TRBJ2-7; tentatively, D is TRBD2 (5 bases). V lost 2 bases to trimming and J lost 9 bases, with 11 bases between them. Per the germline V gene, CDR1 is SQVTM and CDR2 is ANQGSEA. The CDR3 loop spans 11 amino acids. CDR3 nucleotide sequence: TGCAGCGTTGAATTCGGGGTCGGGCAGTACTTC. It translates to CSVEFGVGQYF.

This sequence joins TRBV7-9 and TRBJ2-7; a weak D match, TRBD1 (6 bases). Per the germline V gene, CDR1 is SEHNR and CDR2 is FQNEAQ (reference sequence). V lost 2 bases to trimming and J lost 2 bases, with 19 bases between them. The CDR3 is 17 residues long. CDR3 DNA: TGTGCCAGCAGCTTATCTTCCGGGACAAGGGCCACCTACGAGCAGTACTTC. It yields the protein CASSLSSGTRATYEQYF.

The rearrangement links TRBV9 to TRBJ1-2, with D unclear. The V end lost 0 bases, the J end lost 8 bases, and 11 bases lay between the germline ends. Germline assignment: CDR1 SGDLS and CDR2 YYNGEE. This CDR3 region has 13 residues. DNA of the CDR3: TGTGCCAGCAGCGTAGGATCGGGAGGGGGCTACACCTTC. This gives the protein CASSVGSGGGYTF.